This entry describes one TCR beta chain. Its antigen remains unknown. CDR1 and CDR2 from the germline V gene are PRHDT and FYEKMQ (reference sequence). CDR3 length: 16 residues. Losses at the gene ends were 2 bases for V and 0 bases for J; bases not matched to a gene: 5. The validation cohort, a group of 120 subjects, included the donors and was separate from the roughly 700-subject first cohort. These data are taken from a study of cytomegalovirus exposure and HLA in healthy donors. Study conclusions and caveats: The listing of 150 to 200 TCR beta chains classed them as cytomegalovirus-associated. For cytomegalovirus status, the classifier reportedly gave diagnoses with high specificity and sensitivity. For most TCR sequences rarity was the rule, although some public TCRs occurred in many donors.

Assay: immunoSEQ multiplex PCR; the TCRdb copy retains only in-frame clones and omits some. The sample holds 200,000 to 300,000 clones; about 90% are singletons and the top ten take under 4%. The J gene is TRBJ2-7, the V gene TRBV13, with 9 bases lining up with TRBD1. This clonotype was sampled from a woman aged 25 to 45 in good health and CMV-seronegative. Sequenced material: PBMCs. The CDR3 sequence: CASSLFRDRASYEQYF. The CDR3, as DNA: TGTGCCAGCAGCTTATTCCGGGACAGGGCCTCCTACGAGCAGTACTTC.